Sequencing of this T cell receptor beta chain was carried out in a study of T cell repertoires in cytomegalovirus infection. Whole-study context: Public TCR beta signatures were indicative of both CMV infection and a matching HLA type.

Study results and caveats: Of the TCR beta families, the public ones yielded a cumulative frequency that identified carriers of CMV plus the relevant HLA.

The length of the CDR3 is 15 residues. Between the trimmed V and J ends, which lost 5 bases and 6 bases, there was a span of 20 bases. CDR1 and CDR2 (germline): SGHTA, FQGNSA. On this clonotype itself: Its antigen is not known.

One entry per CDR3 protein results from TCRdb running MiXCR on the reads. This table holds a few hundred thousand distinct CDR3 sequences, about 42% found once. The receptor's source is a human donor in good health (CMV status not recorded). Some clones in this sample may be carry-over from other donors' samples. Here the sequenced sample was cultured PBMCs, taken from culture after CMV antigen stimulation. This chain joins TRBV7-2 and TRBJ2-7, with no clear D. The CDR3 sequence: CASSPAQVRSAEQYF. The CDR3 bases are TGTGCCAGCAGCCCCGCCCAGGTAAGATCAGCCGAGCAGTACTTC.